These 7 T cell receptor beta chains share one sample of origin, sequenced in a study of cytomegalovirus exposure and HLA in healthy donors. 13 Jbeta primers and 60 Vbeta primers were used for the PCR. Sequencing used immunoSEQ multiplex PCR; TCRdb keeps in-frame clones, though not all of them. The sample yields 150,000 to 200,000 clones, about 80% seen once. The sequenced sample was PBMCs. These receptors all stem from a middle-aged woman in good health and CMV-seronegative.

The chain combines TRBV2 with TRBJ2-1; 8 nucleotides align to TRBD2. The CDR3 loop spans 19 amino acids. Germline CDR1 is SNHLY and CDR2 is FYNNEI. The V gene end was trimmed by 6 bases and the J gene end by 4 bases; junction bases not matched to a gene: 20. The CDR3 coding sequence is TGTGCCAGCAGCGACTGGGGGGACGCCGGGACTAGAAGTTACAATGAGCAGTTCTTC. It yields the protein CASSDWGDAGTRSYNEQFF.

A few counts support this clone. The CDR3 DNA reads as TGTGCCAGTAGGTGGGGTAGGGGGAACACCGGGGAGCTGTTTTTT. Translated: CASRWGRGNTGELFF. This rearrangement joins TRBV19 to TRBJ2-2; TRBD1 is a possible D gene (5 bases). The CDR3 has 15 residues. The V end was cut by 6 bases, the J end by 1 base, with 12 bases between. The germline V gene encodes CDR1 LNHDA and CDR2 SQIVND (reference sequence).

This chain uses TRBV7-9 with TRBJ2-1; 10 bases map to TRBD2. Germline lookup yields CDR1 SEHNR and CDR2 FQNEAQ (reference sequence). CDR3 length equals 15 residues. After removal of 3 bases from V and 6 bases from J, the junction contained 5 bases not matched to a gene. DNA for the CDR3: TGTGCCAGCAGCTTTTTAGCGGGAGGATCCAATGAGCAGTTCTTC. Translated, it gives CASSFLAGGSNEQFF.

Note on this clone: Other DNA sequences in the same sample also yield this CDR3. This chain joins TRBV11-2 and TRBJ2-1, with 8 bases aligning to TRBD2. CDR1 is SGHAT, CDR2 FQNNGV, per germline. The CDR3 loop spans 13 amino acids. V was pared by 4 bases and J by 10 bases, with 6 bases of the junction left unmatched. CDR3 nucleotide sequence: TGTGCCAGCAGCTCGGGACTAGTGGGGGAGCAGTTCTTC. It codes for CASSSGLVGEQFF.

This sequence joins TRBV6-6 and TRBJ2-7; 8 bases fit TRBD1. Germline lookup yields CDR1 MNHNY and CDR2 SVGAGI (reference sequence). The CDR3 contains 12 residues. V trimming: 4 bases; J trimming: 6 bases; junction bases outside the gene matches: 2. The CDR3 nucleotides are TGTGCCAGCAGTTCAGGGGGCGGCGAGCAGTACTTC. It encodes CASSSGGGEQYF.

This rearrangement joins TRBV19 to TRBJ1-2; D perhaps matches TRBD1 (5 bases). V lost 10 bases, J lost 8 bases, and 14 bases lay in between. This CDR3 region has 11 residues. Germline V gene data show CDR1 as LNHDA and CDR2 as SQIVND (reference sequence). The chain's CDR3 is CAIYGGWGYTF. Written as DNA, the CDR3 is TGTGCCATTTACGGGGGATGGGGCTACACCTTC.

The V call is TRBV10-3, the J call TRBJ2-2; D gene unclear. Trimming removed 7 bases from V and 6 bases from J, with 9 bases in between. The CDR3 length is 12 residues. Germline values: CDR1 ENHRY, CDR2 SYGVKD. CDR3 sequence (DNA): TGTGCCATCACTCCTAGGCCCGGGGAGCTGTTTTTT. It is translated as CAITPRPGELFF.